Listed here is a single TCR beta chain. This record belongs to a study of T cell changes during pregnancy in multiple sclerosis. The method was immunoSEQ multiplex PCR; TCRdb's version includes in-frame clones alone and lacks a portion of them. The sample consists of around 26,000 clones, 89% of them appearing once. The sequences come from CD4+ T cells from peripheral blood mononuclear cells, collected in the first trimester of pregnancy. The TCR was taken from a female donor in good health, enrolled as a control in a pregnancy study.

CDR3 in amino acids: CASSFTKSGTRPTDTQYF. In DNA form, the CDR3 reads TGCGCCAGCAGCTTCACCAAGTCGGGGACTCGTCCCACAGATACGCAGTATTTT. The V and J genes are TRBV5-1 and TRBJ2-3, with D perhaps matching TRBD2 (6 bases). The V gene lost 2 bases and the J gene lost 2 bases, with 21 bases spanning the gap. Germline CDR1 is SGHRS and CDR2 is YFSETQ. The CDR3 consists of 18 residues.